Sequencing of this TCR beta chain was carried out in a study of cytomegalovirus exposure and HLA in healthy donors. Study in general: From HLA-typed donors, an early data release held tens of millions of unique TCRs. The Caucasian-associated ancestry cluster held about 80% of roughly 400 genotyped donors.

The PCR was carried out with 60 Vbeta primers and 13 Jbeta primers. Sequencing was performed with immunoSEQ multiplex PCR; in TCRdb, only in-frame clones are kept and a portion is missing. The repertoire shows roughly 150,000 clones; the top ten hold around 1.5%. Overall study findings and caveats: Being indistinguishable, some V segments were excluded, TRBV6-2 and TRBV6-3 among them. As confirmed in vitro, a few CMV-associated chains were specific for CMV antigens.

Turning to this clone: What it recognizes is unknown.

The CDR3 has 12 residues. CDR1 is ENHRY and CDR2 is SYGVKD in the germline V gene. V was clipped by 3 bases and J by 7 bases, with 6 bases between them. The sequence came from a woman aged 45-65 years in good health and CMV-seronegative. Sequenced: PBMCs. The chain carries TRBV10-3 and TRBJ1-4; D unresolved. The CDR3 nucleotides are TGTGCCATCAGTGAAGAGGGTGAAAAACTGTTTTTT. Protein: CAISEEGEKLFF.